This T cell receptor (beta chain) was captured in a study of CD8+ T cells in alopecia areata (dated by TCRdb to 2017 to 2018). At the level of the whole study: Treated patients were enrolled in an open-label pilot trial of oral tofacitinib, 5 to 10 mg twice daily, for moderate-to-severe alopecia areata. Patients stayed on tofacitinib for 6 to 18 months and then had 6 months of follow-up off drug so that delayed response and recurrence could be assessed. The SALT score, which quantifies the percentage of affected scalp surface area, was used to measure disease severity in treated patients. The study used high-throughput TCRbeta sequencing to examine T cell clonal expansion in alopecia areata, in both the C3H/HeJ mouse model and human patients. Scalp tissue and sorted CD4+ and CD8+ peripheral blood T cells from patchy and totalis/universalis alopecia areata patients and from healthy controls were covered by human TCRbeta sequencing. Biopsies were taken from tofacitinib-treated patients at baseline and again at 4 and 24 weeks into treatment, and several of those patients also had a later scalp biopsy. Scalp clonality was compared among normal scalp (n=4), patchy alopecia areata scalp (n=8), and alopecia totalis/universalis scalp (n=8). The RNA source kit depended on sample type: the PAXgene miRNA kit for fixed scalp, the miRNeasy kit for PBMCs, and the RNeasy kit for mouse skin. TCRbeta CDR3 regions were amplified by immunoSEQ multiplex PCR with 35 Vbeta forward and 13 Jbeta reverse primers. The investigation overall reported the following: Because the treated cohort was small and had only one nonresponder, larger studies are needed to examine links between baseline CD8+ expansion and response. During tofacitinib treatment, many expanded lesional clones stuck around in both scalp and blood, and this persistence may partly explain why relapse happens after treatment is stopped. Scalp TCR repertoire analysis is complicated because resident alphabeta T cells in normal human skin are also sequenced, whereas mouse skin is dominated by gammadelta T cells. Tofacitinib significantly lowered scalp clonality and the number of expanded CD8+ clones among the top 100 scalp clones. TCR sequences shared between patients were less clear than in mice, possibly partly because of HLA diversity in the patient population. Compared with normal scalp, lesional scalp, particularly in alopecia totalis/universalis, had higher clonality and more expanded CD8+ clones, which suggests antigenic drive.

The receptor library was made with the immunoSEQ multiplex PCR assay. To provide template for TCR sequencing, every sample had RNA extracted and reverse transcribed into cDNA. First-strand cDNA was synthesized using SuperScript III with a 2:1 mix of oligo-dT and random hexamers. A synthetic immune receptor repertoire was used to gauge amplification bias, and whatever bias remained was removed computationally. As for how the authors treated the data: Raw reads were preprocessed for error removal, and CDR3 was defined according to IMGT conventions as running from the conserved cysteine to phenylalanine. Clonality was computed by normalizing Shannon entropy by log2 of the number of productive unique TCRs and subtracting the result from 1. CD4 or CD8 identity of scalp clones was inferred by cross-referencing scalp TCRbeta sequences with sorted blood CD4 and CD8 repertoires. What TCRdb holds here is the immuneACCESS table cut down to in-frame rearrangements. Part of the clones is not present; checked against another copy, under half of the missing clones reflect an unresolved V gene, and the others are unexplained. The V and J calls and clone size are taken from that table; D and trimming were inferred from the DNA. The sample table shows about 180,000 clones, and around half are seen once. 10% to 11% of the sample lies in the top ten.

CDR1 and CDR2 are drawn from the germline V gene (reference sequence): MNHEY, SMNVEV. The CDR3 has 14 amino acids, counting the end cysteine and phenylalanine. CDR3 DNA is the only sequence kept; it has 42 bases, read in frame from the first base. The germline ends are 8 bases apart after V is trimmed by 0 bases and J by 2 bases. Regarding this clone: It lacks a known antigen. No much larger clone is present one base from it, and per-base qualities are unavailable.

This specimen's time point label, interpreted: 24 weeks on oral tofacitinib. The label giving this sample's treatment or condition can be read as: oral pan-JAK inhibitor, 5-10 mg twice daily. Lesional scalp punch biopsies and peripheral blood were collected from alopecia areata patients. PBMCs were isolated by density centrifugation and stained for CD3, CD4 and CD8, and CD4+ and CD8+ T cells were sorted on a FACSAria. Recombination joined TRBV27 with TRBJ2-7; the D gene cannot be named for sure. Material: CD8+ T cells sorted from blood, obtained at week 24, from a patient treated with tofacitinib. The origin of this receptor is a human donor with alopecia areata. The sequenced DNA is TGTGCCAGCAGTTTATCTCTAGAAACCTACGAGCAGTACTTC. Translated, this gives CASSLSLETYEQYF.